The 25 T cell receptor beta chains below all came from one sample that was sequenced in a study of OX40 agonist ivuxolimab in advanced cancers. The method was immunoSEQ multiplex PCR; TCRdb's version includes in-frame clones alone and lacks a portion of them. Of roughly 77,000 clones listed, around 92% are singletons. The input for sequencing was CD4+ or CD8+ T cells sorted from blood, taken in a trial of the OX40 agonist ivuxolimab. The source of these receptors is an adult with an advanced solid tumor such as melanoma, head and neck, liver or kidney cancer.

V gene TRBV30 combines with J gene TRBJ2-1; TRBD2 matches at 7 bases. This CDR3 region has 16 residues. Germline CDR1 GTSNPN, CDR2 SVGIG (reference sequence). The junction had 15 bases not matched to a gene; V was cut back by 1 base and J by 9 bases. The DNA for the CDR3 is TGTGCCTGGAGTGCGAACCGGGGACTAAAGAACGGTGAGCAGTTCTTC. Protein product: CAWSANRGLKNGEQFF.

The rearrangement joins TRBV11-2 to TRBJ2-6; TRBD2 is a possible D gene (6 bases). Germline CDR1 is SGHAT and CDR2 is FQNNGV. Trimming took off 5 bases at V and 4 bases at J, with 18 bases between the two ends. The CDR3 loop spans 17 amino acids. CDR3 DNA sequence: TGTGCCAGCAGCCCTGACAGCGGGCTCTTAGGGGCCAACGTCCTGACTTTC. This encodes CASSPDSGLLGANVLTF.

The V gene is TRBV9, the J gene TRBJ1-3; TRBD1 might be the D (6 bases). This CDR3 region has 15 residues. Germline CDR1 reads SGDLS; CDR2 reads YYNGEE. Trimming removed 4 bases at V and 0 bases at J, with 11 bases between. The CDR3, as DNA: TGTGCCAGCAGCCCCACAGGGAGCTCTGGAAACACCATATATTTT. Translation: CASSPTGSSGNTIYF.

The J gene is TRBJ1-2, the V gene TRBV29-1; a possible D gene is TRBD1 (5 bases). This CDR3 is 12 amino acids long. The germline CDR1 and CDR2 sequences are SQVTM and ANQGSEA. V shed 2 bases and J shed 2 bases, with 6 bases lying between them. CDR3 region: CSVERDNYGYTF. For the CDR3, the DNA is TGCAGCGTTGAAAGGGACAACTATGGCTACACCTTC.

The chain employs TRBV7-2 and TRBJ2-5, with D possibly matching TRBD1 (5 bases). Between the trimmed V and J ends, which lost 2 bases and 8 bases, there was a span of 6 bases. Germline V gives CDR1 SGHTA, CDR2 FQGNSA. The CDR3 is 11 residues long. The CDR3 region is CASSLQGTQYF. CDR3 DNA sequence: TGTGCCAGCAGCTTACAGGGAACCCAGTACTTC.

The chain recombines TRBV7-8 with TRBJ2-5; possibly TRBD1 for D (6 bases). The CDR3 runs 16 residues. Looked up from germline, CDR1 is SGHVS and CDR2 is FQNEAQ. The germline V and J ends were trimmed by 4 bases and 3 bases, with 18 bases remaining between them. The chain's CDR3 is CASSSHRVYLEETQYF. For the CDR3, the DNA is TGTGCCAGCAGCTCCCACAGGGTGTATTTAGAAGAGACCCAGTACTTC.

The chain uses TRBV13 and TRBJ2-1; 8 nucleotides line up with TRBD2. The CDR3 consists of 19 residues. J gave up 7 bases and V 5 bases, and 22 bases lay outside the gene matches. CDR1 and CDR2 from the germline V gene are PRHDT and FYEKMQ (reference sequence). CDR3 nucleotides: TGTGCCAGCAGCCGGGAGGGGACTAGGTCGGTAGTGAAGGGAAATGAGCAGTTCTTC. Translated: CASSREGTRSVVKGNEQFF.

This CDR3 reads CASSQRRGQGIYEQYF. The CDR3, as DNA: TGTGCCAGCAGCCAAAGACGGGGACAGGGGATCTACGAGCAGTACTTC. The chain recombines TRBV5-6 with TRBJ2-7, with 10 bases identical to TRBD1. This CDR3 has 16 residues. Germline values: CDR1 SGHDT, CDR2 YYEEEE. V lost 4 bases and J lost 3; bases outside the gene matches: 10.

The J gene is TRBJ2-1, the V gene TRBV7-3, with TRBD1 matching over 8 bases. The CDR3 length is 15 residues. V lost 1 base and J lost 9; bases outside the gene matches: 8. Germline V gene sequence: CDR1 SGHTA, CDR2 FQGTGA. CDR3 coding DNA: TGTGCCAGCAGCTTAATACAGGGGGGTGCAAGTGAGCAGTTCTTC. This translates into CASSLIQGGASEQFF.

This clone was seen a single time. J is TRBJ2-1 and V is TRBV7-3; D is unclear. Trimming removed 2 bases at V and 6 bases at J, with 11 bases between. In germline, CDR1 is SGHTA, CDR2 FQGTGA. This CDR3 has 14 amino acids. Written as DNA, the CDR3 is TGTGCCAGCAGCTTAGGAAGGGTCACCAATGAGCAGTTCTTC. It specifies CASSLGRVTNEQFF.

This chain joins TRBV15 and TRBJ2-3; 15 bases align to TRBD2. The germline gives CDR1 LNHNV, CDR2 YYDKDF (reference sequence). J was trimmed by 7 bases and V by 4 bases; bases with no gene match: 3. The CDR3 runs 15 residues. Written as DNA, the CDR3 is TGTGCCACCAGCATAGGGACTAGCGGGAGGTATACGCAGTATTTT. Protein: CATSIGTSGRYTQYF.

The rearrangement links TRBV15 to TRBJ2-3; D is perhaps TRBD2 (6 bases). Trimming took off 0 bases at V and 2 bases at J, with 15 bases between the two ends. The CDR3 runs 17 residues. CDR1 LNHNV and CDR2 YYDKDF come from the germline V gene (reference sequence). CDR3: CATSRDSGGPSTDTQYF. The CDR3 coding sequence is TGTGCCACCAGCAGAGATAGCGGAGGCCCGTCCACAGATACGCAGTATTTT.

The V call is TRBV7-2, the J call TRBJ2-2, with no clear D. CDR3 length: 14 residues. Germline V gene data show CDR1 as SGHTA and CDR2 as FQGNSA. V shed 2 bases and J shed 4 bases, with 8 bases lying between them. CDR3 protein: CASSLQASTGELFF. The CDR3 nucleotides are TGTGCCAGCAGCTTACAGGCCAGCACCGGGGAGCTGTTTTTT.

CDR3 sequence (DNA): TGTGCCAGCAGCGTAGGTAGCGGACCGGTCACCGGGGAGCTGTTTTTT. It encodes CASSVGSGPVTGELFF. This rearrangement joins TRBV9 to TRBJ2-2; D might be TRBD2 (6 bases). The CDR3 contains 16 residues. The V gene's germline CDR1 is SGDLS and CDR2 YYNGEE. V shed 0 bases and J shed 4 bases, with 13 bases lying between them.

The chain joins TRBV7-9 to TRBJ1-4; D call uncertain. This CDR3 comprises 14 residues. Between the trimmed V and J ends, which lost 5 bases and 1 base, there was a span of 8 bases. Germline V CDR1 and CDR2: SEHNR, FQNEAQ (reference sequence). The CDR3 nucleotides read TGTGCCAGCAGCCCAGGCAGAACTAATGAAAAACTGTTTTTT. Amino acid sequence: CASSPGRTNEKLFF.

The rearrangement links TRBV5-5 to TRBJ2-7; no definite D call. In germline, CDR1 is SGHKS, CDR2 YYEKEE (reference sequence). The CDR3 is 16 amino acids. The V and J ends lost 0 bases and 5 bases respectively, with 18 bases between them. The CDR3 is CASSLAPSTASNEQYF. CDR3 nucleotides: TGTGCCAGCAGCTTGGCCCCTTCGACGGCCTCGAACGAGCAGTACTTC.

The V gene is TRBV9, the J gene TRBJ2-3; D is possibly TRBD1 (6 bases). CDR1 is SGDLS, CDR2 YYNGEE, per germline. Between the trimmed V and J ends, which lost 4 bases and 3 bases, there was a span of 21 bases. This CDR3 has 17 amino acids. The CDR3 protein is CASSPYGDNSVTDTQYF. CDR3 sequence (DNA): TGTGCCAGCAGCCCTTATGGGGACAATTCAGTGACAGATACGCAGTATTTT.

J is TRBJ2-5 and V is TRBV19, with D tentatively TRBD2 (7 bases). CDR3 length: 15 amino acids. The V gene lost 7 bases and the J gene lost 2 bases, with 17 bases spanning the gap. Germline loops: CDR1 LNHDA, CDR2 SQIVND (reference sequence). In DNA form, the CDR3 reads TGTGCCAGTAAAAGGACTAGAGGGGGGCAAGAGACCCAGTACTTC. This codes for CASKRTRGGQETQYF.

The rearrangement joins TRBV18 to TRBJ2-5; 7 bases agree with TRBD1. The length of the CDR3 is 15 residues. J lost 1 base, V lost 4 bases, and 6 bases had no gene match. CDR1 is KGHSH, CDR2 LQKENI, per germline. Here the CDR3 reads CASSQKWTGQETQYF. The CDR3, as DNA: TGTGCCAGCTCACAGAAATGGACAGGCCAAGAGACCCAGTACTTC.

This clone was seen once. The chain recombines TRBV6-4 with TRBJ2-1; perhaps TRBD1 as D (5 bases). Looked up from germline, CDR1 is MRHNA and CDR2 is SNTAGT. V lost 4 bases, J lost 3 bases, and 10 bases lay in between. There are 14 residues in the CDR3. This CDR3 is CASSAGAGYNEQFF. The CDR3 DNA reads TGTGCCAGCAGTGCTGGGGCCGGCTACAATGAGCAGTTCTTC.

The chain recombines TRBV6-1 with TRBJ2-6, with D uncertain. CDR1 is MNHNS and CDR2 is SASEGT in the germline V gene. CDR3 length equals 14 residues. The ends were cut back, 7 bases at V and 0 bases at J, with 7 bases in the middle. CDR3 DNA: TGTGCCAGCAACCCAGTCTCTGGGGCCAACGTCCTGACTTTC. It translates to CASNPVSGANVLTF.

The gene calls are TRBV25-1 and TRBJ2-7, with TRBD1 as a possible D gene (5 bases). The CDR3 loop spans 14 amino acids. The V gene's germline CDR1 is MGHDK and CDR2 SYGVNS. V dropped 0 bases and J dropped 4 bases, with 10 bases sitting between them. CDR3 nucleotide sequence: TGTGCCAGCAGTGAATATGGGGCAGCTTACGAGCAGTACTTC. This gives the protein CASSEYGAAYEQYF.

The chain is built from TRBV5-6 and TRBJ2-3; 11 bases line up with TRBD2. The CDR3 length is 16 residues. The V gene end was trimmed by 3 bases and the J gene end by 2 bases; junction bases not matched to a gene: 5. Germline CDR1 reads SGHDT; CDR2 reads YYEEEE. The CDR3 sequence is CASSYGTSGDTDTQYF. In nucleotides, the CDR3 is TGTGCCAGCAGCTATGGGACTAGCGGAGACACAGATACGCAGTATTTT. Drawing the rest from reference TRBV5-6 and TRBJ2-3, the complete variable domain is DAGVTQSPTHLIKTRGQQVTLRCSPKSGHDTVSWYQQALGQGPQFIFQYYEEEERQRGNFPDRFSGHQFPNYSSELNVNALLLGDSALYLCASSYGTSGDTDTQYFGPGTRLTVL.

The J gene is TRBJ2-5, the V gene TRBV27; no firm D call. The CDR3 covers 15 residues. CDR1 and CDR2 (germline): MNHEY, SMNVEV (reference sequence). V was cut by 6 bases and J by 0 bases, with 14 bases left in between. This CDR3 reads CASRATRGHQETQYF. CDR3 nucleotide sequence: TGTGCCAGCAGGGCGACACGAGGCCACCAAGAGACCCAGTACTTC.

This chain links TRBV4-1 with TRBJ2-1; D might be TRBD1 (6 bases). The CDR3 consists of 16 residues. Germline CDR1 is MGHRA and CDR2 is YSYEKL. Trimming stripped 6 bases from V and 0 bases from J, with 15 bases between. CDR3 coding DNA: TGCGCCAGCAGACCCCTTACAGGGAGCTCCTACAATGAGCAGTTCTTC. Its protein is CASRPLTGSSYNEQFF.